These 4 T cell receptor beta chains share one sample of origin, sequenced in a study of CD8 T cells in ankylosing spondylitis. TCRdb processed the 5' RACE reads anew with MiXCR; each CDR3 protein has one entry. The table records 200,000 to 250,000 distinct CDR3 sequences, around 24% of them present only once. Sequencing input: blood, either unsorted or a sorted T cell fraction (not recorded which). These receptor sequences come from a male donor with ankylosing spondylitis or in good health (not recorded which).

The chain recombines TRBV28 with TRBJ1-5; D gene unclear. CDR1 and CDR2 from the germline V gene are MDHEN and SYDVKM. V was pared by 3 bases and J by 1 base, with 4 bases between. The CDR3 spans 13 residues. CDR3 sequence: CASSFSSNQPQHF. The CDR3 DNA is TGTGCCAGCAGTTTCTCGAGCAATCAGCCCCAGCATTTT.

The chain has TRBV6-2 or TRBV6-3 and TRBJ2-1, with 7 positions matching TRBD2. This CDR3 is built from 15 residues. Looked up from germline, CDR1 is MNHEY and CDR2 is SVGEGT. After removal of 0 bases from V and 4 bases from J, the junction contained 3 bases not matched to a gene. CDR3 coding DNA: TGTGCCAGCAGTTACTCACTAGCGCGATACAATGAGCAGTTCTTC. It yields the protein CASSYSLARYNEQFF.

This clonotype was seen more than once but under ten times. The V call is TRBV7-2, the J call TRBJ2-7; D is unresolved. V was trimmed by 1 base and J by 2 bases, leaving 9 bases between them. The germline gives CDR1 SGHTA, CDR2 FQGNSA. The CDR3 covers 14 residues. The CDR3: CASSLDPGAYEQYF. CDR3 nucleotides: TGTGCCAGCAGCTTAGACCCGGGCGCCTACGAGCAGTACTTC.

This clonotype appeared a few times. The chain combines TRBV11-2 with TRBJ2-7; 8 bases are shared with TRBD1. CDR1 SGHAT and CDR2 FQNNGV come from the germline V gene. The CDR3 contains 15 residues. V gave up 1 base and J gave up 7 bases; unmatched junction bases: 9. The CDR3 nucleotides read TGTGCCAGCAGCTTAGCTAGCAGGGGGCTGGGGGAGCAGTACTTC. Protein: CASSLASRGLGEQYF.